This T cell receptor (beta chain) emerged from a study of CD8+CD57+ T cells in acquired aplastic anemia. Study summary: Sorted CD4+ plus CD8+ cells gave DNA averaging around 3.2 ug.

This clonotype was observed a single time. Its antigen is still unknown. TCR beta VDJ and CDR3 profiling used genomic DNA as template. Via MiXCR, TCRdb re-called the reads, giving one row per CDR3 protein. This sample has about 160,000 distinct CDR3 sequences, with 40% to 60% found just once. In patients chosen for sequencing, flow cytometry had shown CD8+CD57+ cell expansion. Each patient carried a diagnosis of severe acquired aplastic anemia. Patients were untreated when blood was sampled. Overall study results and limits: About 27 CD8+ CDR3 sequences were shared between patients and controls.

CDR3 length: 15 amino acids. The germline gives CDR1 SGHDT, CDR2 YYEEEE. V lost 4 bases and J lost 1, with 13 bases in between. The chain couples TRBV5-6 to TRBJ2-3; D might be TRBD2 (5 bases). The TCR originated in a human donor with aplastic anemia. Input material: sorted CD4+, CD8+, or CD8+CD57+ T cells (not recorded which) from PBMCs. CDR3 residues: CASSLEAGGTDTQYF. The CDR3 DNA reads TGTGCCAGCAGCCTGGAGGCCGGGGGCACAGATACGCAGTATTTT.